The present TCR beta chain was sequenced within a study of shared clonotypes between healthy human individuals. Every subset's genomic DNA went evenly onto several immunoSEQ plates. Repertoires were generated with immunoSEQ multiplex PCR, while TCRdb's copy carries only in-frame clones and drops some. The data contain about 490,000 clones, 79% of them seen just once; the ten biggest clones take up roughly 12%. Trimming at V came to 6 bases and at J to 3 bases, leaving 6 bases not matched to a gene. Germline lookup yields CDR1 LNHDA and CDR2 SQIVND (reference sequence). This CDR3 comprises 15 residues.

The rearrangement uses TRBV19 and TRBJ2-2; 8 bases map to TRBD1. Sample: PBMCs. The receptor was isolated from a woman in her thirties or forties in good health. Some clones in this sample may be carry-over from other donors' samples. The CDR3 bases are TGTGCCAGTAGCGAAAACAGGGGGGACACCGGGGAGCTGTTTTTT. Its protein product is CASSENRGDTGELFF.